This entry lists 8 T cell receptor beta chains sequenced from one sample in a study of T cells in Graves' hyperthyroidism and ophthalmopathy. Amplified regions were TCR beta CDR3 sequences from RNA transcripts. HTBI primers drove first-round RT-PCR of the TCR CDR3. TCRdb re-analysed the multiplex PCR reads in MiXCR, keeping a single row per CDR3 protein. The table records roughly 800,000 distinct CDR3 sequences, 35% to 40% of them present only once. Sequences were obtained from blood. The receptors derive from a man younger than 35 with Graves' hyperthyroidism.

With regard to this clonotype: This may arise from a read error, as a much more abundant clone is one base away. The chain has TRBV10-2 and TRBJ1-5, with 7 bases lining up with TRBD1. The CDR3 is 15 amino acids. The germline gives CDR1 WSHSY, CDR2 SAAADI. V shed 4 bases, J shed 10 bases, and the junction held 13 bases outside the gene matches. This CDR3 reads CASSGSTGLSVPQHF. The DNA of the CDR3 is TGCGCCAGCAGTGGGTCGACAGGGTTGTCGGTTCCCCAGCATTTT.

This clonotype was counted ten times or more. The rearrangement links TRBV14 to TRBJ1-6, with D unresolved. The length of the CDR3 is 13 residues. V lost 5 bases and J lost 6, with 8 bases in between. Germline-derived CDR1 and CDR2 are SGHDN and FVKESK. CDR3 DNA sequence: TGTGCCAGCAGCGCCACACTTAATTCACCCCTCCACTTT. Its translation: CASSATLNSPLHF.

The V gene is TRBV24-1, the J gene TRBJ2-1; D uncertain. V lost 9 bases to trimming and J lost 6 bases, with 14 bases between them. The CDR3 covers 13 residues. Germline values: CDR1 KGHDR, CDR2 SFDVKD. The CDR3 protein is CATSASPGNEQFF. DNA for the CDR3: TGTGCCACCTCAGCCTCCCCGGGCAATGAGCAGTTCTTC.

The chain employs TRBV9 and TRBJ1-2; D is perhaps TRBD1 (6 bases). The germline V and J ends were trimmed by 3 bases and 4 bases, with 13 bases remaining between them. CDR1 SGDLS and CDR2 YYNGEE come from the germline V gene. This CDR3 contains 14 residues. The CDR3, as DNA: TGTGCCAGCAGCGAGGGGGTCAGCTCCTATGGCTACACCTTC. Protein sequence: CASSEGVSSYGYTF. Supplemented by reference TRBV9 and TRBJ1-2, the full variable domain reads DSGVTQTPKHLITATGQRVTLRCSPRSGDLSVYWYQQSLDQGLQFLIQYYNGEERAKGNILERFSAQQFPDLHSELNLSSLELGDSALYFCASSEGVSSYGYTFGSGTRLTVV.

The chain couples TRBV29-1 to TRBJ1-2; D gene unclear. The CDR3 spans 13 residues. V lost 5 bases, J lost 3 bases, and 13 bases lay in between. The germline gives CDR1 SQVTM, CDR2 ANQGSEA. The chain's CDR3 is CSVSRANDYGYTF. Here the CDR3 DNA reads TGCAGCGTTTCGAGGGCAAATGACTATGGCTACACCTTC. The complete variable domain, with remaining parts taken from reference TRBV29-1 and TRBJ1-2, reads SAVISQKPSRDICQRGTSLTIQCQVDSQVTMMFWYRQQPGQSLTLIATANQGSEATYESGFVIDKFPISRPNLTFSTLTVSNMSPEDSSIYLCSVSRANDYGYTFGSGTRLTVV.

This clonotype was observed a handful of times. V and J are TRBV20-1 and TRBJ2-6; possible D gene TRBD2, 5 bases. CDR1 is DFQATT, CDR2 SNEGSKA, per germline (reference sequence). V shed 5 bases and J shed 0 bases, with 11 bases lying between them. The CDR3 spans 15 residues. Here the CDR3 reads CSAEDGVSGANVLTF. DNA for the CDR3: TGCAGTGCTGAGGACGGGGTCTCTGGGGCCAACGTCCTGACTTTC.

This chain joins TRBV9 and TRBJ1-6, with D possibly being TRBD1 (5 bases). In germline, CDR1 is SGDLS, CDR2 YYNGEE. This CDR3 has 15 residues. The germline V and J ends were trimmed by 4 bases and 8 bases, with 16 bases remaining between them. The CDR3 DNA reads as TGTGCCAGCAGCCCGGGATTTGGGGGAGATTCACCCCTCCACTTT. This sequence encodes CASSPGFGGDSPLHF.

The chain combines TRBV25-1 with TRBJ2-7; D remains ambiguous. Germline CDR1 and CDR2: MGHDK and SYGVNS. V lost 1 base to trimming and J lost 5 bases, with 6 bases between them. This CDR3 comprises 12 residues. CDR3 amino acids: CASSELFDEQYF. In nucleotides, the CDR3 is TGTGCCAGCAGTGAATTGTTCGACGAGCAGTACTTC.